Following are 6 T cell receptor beta chains from one sample sequenced in a study of response to subunit inactivated influenza vaccine. TCRdb recomputed calls from the RT-PCR reads with MiXCR, one row per CDR3 protein. This table holds fewer than 550,000 distinct CDR3 sequences, roughly 27% found once. This specimen consisted of CD4+ T cells sorted from PBMCs, obtained 4 to 6 days after vaccination. These receptors all come from a man aged 50 or older who received an inactivated influenza vaccine.

This clonotype was seen a few times. The chain uses TRBV20-1 and TRBJ2-7; possibly TRBD1 for D (6 bases). This CDR3 has 15 amino acids. V gave up 6 bases and J gave up 0 bases, with 18 bases separating them. CDR1 DFQATT and CDR2 SNEGSKA come from the germline V gene (reference sequence). The CDR3 DNA is TGCAGTGCCCGAGAAGGGGGAACAGGCTCCTACGAGCAGTACTTC. As protein: CSAREGGTGSYEQYF.

The chain links TRBV11-2 to TRBJ2-1; D call uncertain. This CDR3 comprises 15 residues. From germline, CDR1 is SGHAT and CDR2 FQNNGV. Trimming stripped 0 bases from V and 7 bases from J, with 13 bases between. CDR3 residues: CASSLDLASLNEQFF. The CDR3 region has the DNA TGTGCCAGCAGCTTAGATTTGGCATCCCTGAATGAGCAGTTCTTC.

V is TRBV7-2 and J is TRBJ1-1; possible D gene TRBD1, 5 bases. V lost 6 bases and J 3 bases, leaving 11 bases between the germline ends. The CDR3 length is 13 residues. Germline-derived CDR1 and CDR2 are SGHTA and FQGNSA. Written as DNA, the CDR3 is TGTGCCAGCAGTATACAGGTTCACACTGAAGCTTTCTTT. This codes for CASSIQVHTEAFF.

This clonotype has just a few counts. The chain links TRBV9 to TRBJ2-5; D remains ambiguous. The CDR3 contains 14 residues. Trimming shortened V by 0 bases and J by 1 base, and 7 bases separated the two germline ends. The V gene's germline CDR1 is SGDLS and CDR2 YYNGEE. CDR3 in DNA: TGTGCCAGCAGCGTAGGGGCAGTCCAAGAGACCCAGTACTTC. Its translation is CASSVGAVQETQYF. Filled out from reference TRBV9 and TRBJ2-5, the complete variable domain reads DSGVTQTPKHLITATGQRVTLRCSPRSGDLSVYWYQQSLDQGLQFLIQYYNGEERAKGNILERFSAQQFPDLHSELNLSSLELGDSALYFCASSVGAVQETQYFGPGTRLLVL.

This CDR3 reads CASSFLGTGGPGELFF. The CDR3 DNA reads TGTGCCAGCAGTTTCCTCGGGACAGGGGGACCCGGGGAGCTGTTTTTT. The rearrangement joins TRBV12-3 or TRBV12-4 to TRBJ2-2, with 11 bases identical to TRBD1. V trimming: 3 bases; J trimming: 6 bases; junction bases outside the gene matches: 6. This CDR3 is 16 amino acids long.

In its sample, this clonotype was seen once. The junction and the germline gene differ at one end; a read error may be behind it. The J gene is TRBJ2-3, the V gene TRBV20-1; 7 positions match TRBD1. Germline values: CDR1 DFQATT, CDR2 SNEGSKA (reference sequence). The CDR3 length is 13 residues. The CDR3 nucleotides read TGCAGTTCTAGGGGGCGGAGCACAGATACGCAGTATTTT. It specifies CSSRGRSTDTQYF.